This T cell receptor (beta chain) was captured by sequencing in a study of blood T cell repertoires in COVID-19 (TCRdb year 2020). Study-level background: Samples covering the acute and convalescent phases of COVID-19 were provided by collaborators in the United States, Italy and Spain. The material from the prospective study consisted of cDNA or gDNA derived from T cells, B-cell-depleted T cells, or PBMCs. Subjects who had been exposed to COVID-19, were actively infected with it, or had recovered from it provided the deeply sampled blood TCRbeta repertoires that made up the dataset. The repertoires were released in a freely available public database intended as a resource for research on the immune response to SARS-CoV-2. The samples were drawn from the first 160 participants of the ongoing ImmuneRACE study and from 1,254 subjects provided by 6 global collaborators. Nearly every sample came with metadata listing a de-identified subject ID, COVID-19 status, age in years and sex. HLA class I and class II types, where available, came from metadata supplied by the sample provider rather than from assay-based typing. Study-wide conclusions, independent of this receptor: The quantity of clinical and demographic metadata differed by source and by participant and was supplied without curation.

On this clone itself: Its antigen specificity is not known. Base qualities are missing; no much larger clone stands one base away.

The immunoSEQ Assay, a bias-controlled multiplex PCR, was used to amplify TCRbeta CDR3 regions from genomic DNA. On the study's bioinformatics: Within the assay, amplification of reference gene primers was used to estimate how many nucleated cells each sample contained. To quantify the absolute abundance of each unique TCRbeta CDR3 rearrangement, sequence reads were collapsed and filtered. Productive Simpson clonality was computed per sample as the square root of Simpson's diversity index over productive rearrangements. TCRdb holds this immuneACCESS table with in-frame rearrangements only. Some clones are missing; in checked studies, unresolved V genes explain under half, and the rest has no known cause. V and J calls and clone size are given by that table; D and trimming were obtained from the DNA. In all, the sample holds around 270,000 clones, and about 85% of those were seen once. The top ten clones comprise 4.2% of the sample.

The collaborating institutions used their own protocols to collect whole blood in K2EDTA tubes. For TCRbeta analysis, collaborators shipped samples as frozen whole blood, isolated PBMCs, or DNA extracted from either of those sample types. This TCR derives from a man between 60 and 75 years old with acute or convalescent COVID-19. Material: peripheral blood.

The CDR3 region: CASSVSGTASGNTIYF. The DNA sequence is as follows: TGTGCCAGCAGCGTATCCGGGACAGCCTCTGGAAACACCATATATTTT. The sequence is built from TRBV9 and TRBJ1-3; 7 middle bases align to TRBD1. V loses 1 base at its end and J loses 0 bases; junction bases beyond the gene matches: 4. CDR1 SGDLS and CDR2 YYNGEE are derived from the germline V gene. Including the terminal cysteine and phenylalanine, the CDR3 comprises 16 residues. Only CDR3 DNA is held: 48 bases, read in frame from base 1.